This record concerns one T cell receptor (beta chain) sequence. This clonotype came up many times. Its antigen is still unknown. The sample holds no much larger clone one base away, and base qualities are not on file. Trimming leaves V shorter by 5 bases and J shorter by 0 bases, with the junction holding 5 bases beyond the gene matches. For CDR1 and CDR2, the germline V gene lists SGHTA and FQGNSA. Including the terminal cysteine and phenylalanine, the CDR3 comprises 15 residues. Only the CDR3 portion is preserved as DNA: 45 bases, with reading frame beginning at the first base. Sequencing was carried out with an Illumina HiSeq 2500. Quantitative 5'-RACE with molecular barcodes was the method used to prepare the TCR beta libraries. The authors' pipeline ran thus. To identify disease-linked TCR variants, a new computational method was used, one built on a probabilistic model of VDJ rearrangement. The public sequencing data were trimmed at Q25 with fastp and processed into clonotypes with MiXCR by TCRdb, which kept only in-frame beta chains. Each entry is one CDR3 protein sequence, shown with its most common DNA and genes. It is TCRdb's table, rather than the study itself, that gives the V and J calls and clone size. A total of around 150,000 distinct CDR3 sequences appear in this sample, under 45% of them only once. The ten largest clones represent around 15% of the sample.

The data belong to a study of CD8 T cells in ankylosing spondylitis (dated by TCRdb to 2016 to 2017). About the investigation overall: The study profiled T cell receptor beta repertoires in healthy donors and ankylosing spondylitis patients to find disease-linked TCR variants. The full study cohort comprised 25 or so ankylosing spondylitis patients and 85 to 120 healthy donors. Peripheral blood samples were taken, and synovial fluid was additionally collected from ankylosing spondylitis patients. General study outcomes and caveats: According to the report, matched synovial fluid samples from ankylosing spondylitis patients were significantly enriched for the disease-linked clones. A TCR beta motif made up of several highly homologous amino acid variants appeared to be characteristic of blood from ankylosing spondylitis patients. Some motif variants were previously reported in synovial fluid and blood of reactive arthritis patients, suggesting common disease-initiation mechanisms. A CD8+ phenotype was shown by the disease-linked clones, which were found at relatively low frequencies in peripheral blood.

Synovial fluid samples and blood samples obtained from the same ankylosing spondylitis patients were matched. The sequence derives from a male donor with ankylosing spondylitis. This receptor chain uses TRBV7-2 and TRBJ1-1; TRBD1 aligns with 8 central bases. The sequenced material came from synovial fluid, either unsorted or a sorted T cell fraction (not recorded which). The DNA reads TGTGCCAGCAGCCACCGACAGGGGATGAACACTGAAGCTTTCTTT. Its protein reads: CASSHRQGMNTEAFF.